This entry is about one TCR beta chain. Germline V gene lookup returns CDR1 MNHNS and CDR2 SASEGT. This CDR3 spans 16 amino acids. Trimming removed 0 bases from V and 3 bases from J, with 12 bases in between. In the authors' methods: For nucleated cells, counts were estimated from reference gene primer amplification. Only in-frame clones appear in the TCRdb table, and some are missing; sequencing was by immunoSEQ multiplex PCR. V and J calls and clone size are given by that table; D and trimming were obtained from the DNA. The top ten hold approximately 8.7% of the sample, which has some 130,000 clones, around 86% seen once. The record originates from a study of blood T cell repertoires in COVID-19.

The chain is built from TRBV6-1 and TRBJ2-1; weak D call: TRBD2 (5 bases). This sequence originates from a woman aged 55 to 70 with active or convalescent COVID-19. Sequencing input: peripheral blood. In nucleotides, the CDR3 is TGTGCCAGCAGTGAAGCGTCCAGCGGTAACTACAATGAGCAGTTCTTC. Amino acid sequence: CASSEASSGNYNEQFF.